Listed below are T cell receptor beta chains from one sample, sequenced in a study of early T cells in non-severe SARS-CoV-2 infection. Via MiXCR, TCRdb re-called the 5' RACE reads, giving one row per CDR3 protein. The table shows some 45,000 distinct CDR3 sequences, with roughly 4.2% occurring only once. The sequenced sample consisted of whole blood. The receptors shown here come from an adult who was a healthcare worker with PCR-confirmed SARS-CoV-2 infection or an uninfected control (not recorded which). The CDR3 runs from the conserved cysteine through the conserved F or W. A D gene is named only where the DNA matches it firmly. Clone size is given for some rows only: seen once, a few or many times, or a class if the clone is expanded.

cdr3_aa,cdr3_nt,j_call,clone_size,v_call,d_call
CASSLRVAGRNEQFF,TGTGCCAGCAGCTTAAGAGTAGCGGGTAGGAATGAGCAGTTCTTC,TRBJ2-1,many,TRBV11-3,TRBD2
CAWREGLAEWDTQYF,TGTGCCTGGAGAGAAGGACTAGCGGAGTGGGATACGCAGTATTTT,TRBJ2-3,few,TRBV30,TRBD2
CASSLFGDQETQYF,TGTGCCAGCAGTTTATTCGGGGACCAAGAGACCCAGTACTTC,TRBJ2-5,many,TRBV12-3/TRBV12-4,NA
CASSLGVWGESNQPQHF,TGTGCCAGCAGCTTAGGAGTATGGGGGGAATCCAATCAGCCCCAGCATTTT,TRBJ1-5,many,TRBV7-9,NA
CSAGPGGGSDEQYF,TGCAGTGCGGGCCCAGGGGGAGGGAGCGACGAGCAGTACTTC,TRBJ2-7,many,TRBV20-1,NA
CASRKGGASPSTDTQYF,TGCGCCAGCAGGAAGGGGGGAGCCTCTCCTAGCACAGATACGCAGTATTTT,TRBJ2-3,NA,TRBV5-1,NA
CASSPAPAVLVVHGEQFF,TGTGCCAGCAGCCCGGCCCCAGCAGTTTTAGTCGTCCATGGTGAGCAGTTCTTC,TRBJ2-1,many,TRBV7-8,NA
CSVDVGGLTEAFF,TGCAGCGTTGATGTCGGGGGCCTGACTGAAGCTTTCTTT,TRBJ1-1,many,TRBV29-1,NA
CASSLPRGEGPPEQYF,TGTGCCAGCAGCCTACCCCGCGGAGAGGGCCCCCCCGAGCAGTACTTC,TRBJ2-7,many,TRBV5-4,NA
CSVEFRDRQGAQYF,TGCAGCGTTGAGTTTCGGGACAGACAAGGCGCGCAGTATTTT,TRBJ2-3,many,TRBV29-1,TRBD1
CASSPRQGMNTEAFF,TGTGCCAGCTCACCAAGGCAGGGAATGAACACTGAAGCTTTCTTT,TRBJ1-1,many,TRBV18,NA
CASSFDIYNEQFF,TGCGCCAGCAGCTTTGACATCTACAATGAGCAGTTCTTC,TRBJ2-1,medium-sized,TRBV5-1,NA
CASSIRDYPSYNEQFF,TGTGCCAGCAGCATCCGGGACTATCCATCCTACAATGAGCAGTTCTTC,TRBJ2-1,many,TRBV11-2,TRBD2
CASSPGLANYEQYF,TGTGCCAGCAGCCCCGGACTAGCGAACTACGAGCAGTACTTC,TRBJ2-7,many,TRBV12-3/TRBV12-4,TRBD2
CASSYTMNTEAFF,TGTGCCAGCAGCTATACGATGAACACTGAAGCTTTCTTT,TRBJ1-1,many,TRBV7-3,NA
CASSLQVDLEQFF,TGCGCCAGCAGCCTTCAGGTAGATCTCGAGCAGTTCTTC,TRBJ2-1,few,TRBV4-1,NA
CSAPARSTQYF,TGCAGTGCGCCCGCACGATCTACGCAGTATTTT,TRBJ2-3,many,TRBV20-1,NA
CASSARDTRQPQHF,TGTGCCAGCTCAGCCCGGGACACAAGGCAGCCCCAGCATTTT,TRBJ1-5,many,TRBV18,NA
CASSYSSGGHNEQFF,TGTGCCAGCAGTTACAGTAGCGGGGGCCACAATGAGCAGTTCTTC,TRBJ2-1,few,TRBV6-6,TRBD2
CATTHRDLAYEQYF,TGTGCCACCACCCACCGGGACCTAGCCTACGAGCAGTACTTC,TRBJ2-7,many,TRBV7-2,NA
CASSWGVDYGYTF,TGTGCCAGCAGTTGGGGGGTGGACTATGGCTACACCTTC,TRBJ1-2,few,TRBV6-5,NA
CASSQSFAGASYNEQFF,TGTGCCAGCAGCCAATCTTTTGCGGGAGCGTCCTACAATGAGCAGTTCTTC,TRBJ2-1,many,TRBV4-2,TRBD2
CSVEPSGTDTQYF,TGCAGCGTTGAGCCATCAGGCACAGATACGCAGTATTTT,TRBJ2-3,many,TRBV29-1,NA
CASSSEGYEQYF,TGTGCCAGCAGCTCGGAGGGGTACGAGCAGTACTTC,TRBJ2-7,many,TRBV7-9,NA
CSVTDRSTDTQYF,TGCAGCGTGACCGACAGATCCACAGATACGCAGTATTTT,TRBJ2-3,many,TRBV29-1,NA
CASSGTAPNYGYTF,TGTGCCAGCAGCGGGACAGCACCTAACTATGGCTACACCTTC,TRBJ1-2,many,TRBV9,NA
CASSFLVGLAGDEKDTQYF,TGTGCCAGCAGCTTCTTGGTGGGTCTAGCGGGAGACGAGAAGGATACGCAGTATTTT,TRBJ2-3,many,TRBV11-2,TRBD2
CATGQGKETQYF,TGTGCCACCGGACAGGGTAAAGAGACCCAGTACTTC,TRBJ2-5,many,TRBV28,TRBD1
CASRLTGTSGGYTQYF,TGTGCCAGCAGATTAACCGGGACTAGCGGGGGTTATACGCAGTATTTT,TRBJ2-3,few,TRBV2,TRBD2
CASAGTSGGYPSTDTQYF,TGTGCCAGCGCGGGGACTAGCGGGGGGTATCCTAGCACAGATACGCAGTATTTT,TRBJ2-3,many,TRBV27,TRBD2
CASRAGGYNSPLHF,TGTGCCAGCAGAGCAGGGGGCTATAATTCACCCCTCCACTTT,TRBJ1-6,many,TRBV28,TRBD1
CSARAGLSSYNEQFF,TGCAGTGCTAGAGCCGGGCTTTCCTCCTACAATGAGCAGTTCTTC,TRBJ2-1,many,TRBV20-1,NA
CASSSNPGGAETQYF,TGCGCCAGCAGCTCCAACCCGGGGGGTGCAGAGACCCAGTACTTC,TRBJ2-5,many,TRBV5-1,TRBD2
CAISDWDGGNQPQHF,TGTGCCATCAGTGATTGGGACGGAGGCAATCAGCCCCAGCATTTT,TRBJ1-5,many,TRBV10-3,NA
CASGQNGGRSGTDTQYF,TGCGCCAGCGGCCAAAACGGGGGCAGGTCAGGCACAGATACGCAGTATTTT,TRBJ2-3,many,TRBV5-1,NA
CSARDRSGRAFNEQYF,TGCAGTGCTAGAGATAGAAGCGGGAGGGCCTTCAACGAGCAGTACTTC,TRBJ2-7,NA,TRBV20-1,TRBD2
CASSQSTAVDTQYF,TGTGCCAGCAGCCAAAGTACGGCCGTGGATACGCAGTATTTT,TRBJ2-3,many,TRBV3-1,NA
CASSHIGQGRSEQYF,TGTGCCAGCAGCCACATCGGACAGGGGCGTTCCGAGCAGTACTTC,TRBJ2-7,many,TRBV7-9,TRBD1
CASSENRGNEKLFF,TGTGCCAGCAGTGAAAATAGGGGGAATGAAAAACTGTTTTTT,TRBJ1-4,many,TRBV6-1,NA
CASSRQGGNQPQHF,TGTGCCAGCAGCCGACAGGGAGGTAATCAGCCCCAGCATTTT,TRBJ1-5,many,TRBV13,TRBD1
CASSRGGGENIQYF,TGTGCCAGTTCCAGGGGTGGGGGAGAAAACATTCAGTACTTC,TRBJ2-4,few,TRBV19,NA
CASRHATSYEQYF,TGTGCCAGCAGGCACGCCACCTCCTACGAGCAGTACTTC,TRBJ2-7,many,TRBV7-9,NA
CSVVGGPLTDTQYF,TGCAGCGTTGTCGGGGGTCCACTCACAGATACGCAGTATTTT,TRBJ2-3,many,TRBV29-1,NA
CASSLFGDTQYF,TGTGCCAGCAGTTTATTCGGTGATACGCAGTATTTT,TRBJ2-3,many,TRBV12-3/TRBV12-4,NA
CASSLTVSNQPQHF,TGCGCCAGCAGCCTGACAGTTAGCAATCAGCCCCAGCATTTT,TRBJ1-5,many,TRBV4-1,NA